This T cell receptor (beta chain) was recovered during a study of regulatory T cells in long-lasting Graves disease. Construction of TCR beta libraries relied on iRepertoire HTBI primers and on Arm-PCR targeting CDR3 regions. TCRdb ran MiXCR on the multiplex PCR reads and lists one entry per CDR3 protein. The sample has a few hundred thousand distinct CDR3 sequences; roughly 24% are singletons. As regards this clonotype: Its target is not known.

Time point here: persistent/refractory GD, antithyroid drugs over 5 years with positive TRAb. The TCR library was made from RNA extracted from PBMCs. General study points: The study found lower TCR diversity in persistent Graves' patients than in newly diagnosed ones. TRBV28, TRBJ1-2 and TRBJ2-5 emerged as the favored segments in persistent disease. Limited samples may have lowered accuracy.

This CDR3 region has 11 residues. The V segment lost 9 bases and the J segment 6 bases; nucleotides outside the gene matches: 2. Germline V gives CDR1 SGHTA, CDR2 FQGNSA. This rearrangement joins TRBV7-2 to TRBJ1-2; 9 bases line up with TRBD1. The material was peripheral blood mononuclear cells (PBMCs), obtained when the disease was refractory, from a patient treated with antithyroid drugs. The receptor was isolated from a woman between 40 and 55 years old with Graves disease. DNA of the CDR3: TGTGCCAGTTGGACAGGGGATGGCTACACCTTC. Its translation: CASWTGDGYTF.